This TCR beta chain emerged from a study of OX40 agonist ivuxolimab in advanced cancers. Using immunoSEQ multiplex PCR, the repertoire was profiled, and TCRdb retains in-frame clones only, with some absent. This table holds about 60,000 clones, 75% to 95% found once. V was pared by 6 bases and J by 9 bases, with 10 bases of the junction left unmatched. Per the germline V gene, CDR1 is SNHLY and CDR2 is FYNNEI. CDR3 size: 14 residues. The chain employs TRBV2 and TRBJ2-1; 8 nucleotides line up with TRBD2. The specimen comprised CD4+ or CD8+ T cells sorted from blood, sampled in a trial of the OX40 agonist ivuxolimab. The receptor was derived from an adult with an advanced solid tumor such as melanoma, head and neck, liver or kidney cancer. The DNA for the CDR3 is TGTGCCAGCAGAAGGGATAGCGGGATTTTTGAGCAGTTCTTC. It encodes CASRRDSGIFEQFF. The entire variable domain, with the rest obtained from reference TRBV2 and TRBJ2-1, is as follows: EPEVTQTPSHQVTQMGQEVILRCVPISNHLYFYWYRQILGQKVEFLVSFYNNEISEKSEIFDDQFSVERPDGSNFTLKIRSTKLEDSAMYFCASRRDSGIFEQFFGPGTRLTVL.